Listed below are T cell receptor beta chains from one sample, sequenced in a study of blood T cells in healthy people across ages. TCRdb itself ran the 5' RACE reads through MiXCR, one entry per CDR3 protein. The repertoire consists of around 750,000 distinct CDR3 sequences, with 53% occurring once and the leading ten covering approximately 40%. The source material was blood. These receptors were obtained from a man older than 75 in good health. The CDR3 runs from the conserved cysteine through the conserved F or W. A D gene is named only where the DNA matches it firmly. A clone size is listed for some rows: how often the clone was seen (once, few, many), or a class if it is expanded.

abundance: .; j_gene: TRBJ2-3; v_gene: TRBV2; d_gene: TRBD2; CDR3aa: CASTLPAGGRRYAYF; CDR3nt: TGTGCCAGCACACTACCAGCGGGAGGTCGAAGATACGCGTATTTT
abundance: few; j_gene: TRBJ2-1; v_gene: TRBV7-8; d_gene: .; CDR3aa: CASSLVERAGYEQFF; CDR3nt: TGTGCCAGCAGCTTAGTAGAACGGGCTGGCTATGAGCAGTTCTTC
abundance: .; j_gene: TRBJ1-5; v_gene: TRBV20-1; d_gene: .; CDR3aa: CSARGGKEPQHF; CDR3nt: TGCAGTGCTAGGGGGGGGAAGGAGCCCCAGCATTTT
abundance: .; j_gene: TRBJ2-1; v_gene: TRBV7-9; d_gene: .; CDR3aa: CASSTIDGDEQFF; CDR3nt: TGTGCCAGCAGCACCATCGATGGCGATGAGCAGTTCTTC
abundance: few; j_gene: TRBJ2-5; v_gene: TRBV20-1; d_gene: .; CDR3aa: CSASDSGRLGETQYF; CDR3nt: TGCAGTGCTAGCGATAGCGGAAGATTGGGGGAGACCCAGTACTTC
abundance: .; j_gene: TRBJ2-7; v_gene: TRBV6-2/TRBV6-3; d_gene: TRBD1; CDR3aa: CASSAGTGLREQYF; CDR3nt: TGTGCCAGCAGTGCCGGGACAGGGCTGCGCGAGCAGTACTTC
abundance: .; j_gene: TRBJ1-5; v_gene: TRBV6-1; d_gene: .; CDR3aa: CTSRGRGLGQPQHF; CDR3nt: TGTACCAGCAGGGGCAGGGGTTTAGGTCAGCCCCAGCATTTT
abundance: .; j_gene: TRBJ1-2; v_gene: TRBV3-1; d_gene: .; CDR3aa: CASSQGTRGYTF; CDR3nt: TGTGCCAGCAGCCAAGGAACCCGTGGCTACACCTTC
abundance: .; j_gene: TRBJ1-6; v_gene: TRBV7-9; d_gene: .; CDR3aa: CASSLGDENSPLHF; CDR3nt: TGTGCCAGCAGCTTAGGGGACGAGAATTCACCCCTCCACTTT
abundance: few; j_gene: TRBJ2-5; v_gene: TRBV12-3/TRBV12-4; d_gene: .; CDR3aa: CASSPLRGGGETQYF; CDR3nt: TGTGCCAGCAGTCCCCTAAGGGGGGGAGGAGAGACCCAGTACTTC
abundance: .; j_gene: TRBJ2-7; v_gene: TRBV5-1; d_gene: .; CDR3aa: CASSKIFQGSYNEQYF; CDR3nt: TGCGCCAGCAGTAAAATCTTTCAGGGGTCCTACAATGAGCAGTACTTC
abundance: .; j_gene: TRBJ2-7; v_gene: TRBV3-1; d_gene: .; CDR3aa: CASSRGSGGPYEQYF; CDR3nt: TGTGCCAGCAGCCGCGGTAGCGGAGGACCCTACGAGCAGTACTTC
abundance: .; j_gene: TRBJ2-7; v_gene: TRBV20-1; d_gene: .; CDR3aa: CSAGRPSSYEQYF; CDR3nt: TGCAGTGCTGGGCGACCAAGCTCCTACGAGCAGTACTTC
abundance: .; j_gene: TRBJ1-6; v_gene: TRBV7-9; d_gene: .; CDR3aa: CASSFSGDNSPLHF; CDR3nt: TGTGCCAGCAGCTTTTCAGGGGATAATTCACCCCTCCACTTT
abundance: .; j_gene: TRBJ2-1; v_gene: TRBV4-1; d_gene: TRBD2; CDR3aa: CASSQDGGVGYSYNEQFF; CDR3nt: TGCGCCAGCAGCCAAGATGGGGGGGTGGGATACTCCTACAATGAGCAGTTCTTC
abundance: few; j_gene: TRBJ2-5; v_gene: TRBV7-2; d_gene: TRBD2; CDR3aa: CASSLFPGGETQYF; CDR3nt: TGTGCCAGCAGCTTATTTCCGGGAGGAGAGACCCAGTACTTC
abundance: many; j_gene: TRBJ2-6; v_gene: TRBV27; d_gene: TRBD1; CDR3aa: CASRRQGSSGANVLTF; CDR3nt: TGTGCCAGCAGAAGACAGGGGAGCTCTGGGGCCAACGTCCTGACTTTC
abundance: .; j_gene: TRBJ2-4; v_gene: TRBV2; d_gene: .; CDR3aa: CASNTGDIQYF; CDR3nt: TGTGCCAGCAATACAGGCGACATTCAGTACTTC
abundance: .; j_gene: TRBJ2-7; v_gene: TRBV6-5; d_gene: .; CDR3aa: CASSYSKRTSYEQYF; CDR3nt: TGTGCCAGCAGTTACTCTAAACGGACCTCCTACGAGCAGTACTTC
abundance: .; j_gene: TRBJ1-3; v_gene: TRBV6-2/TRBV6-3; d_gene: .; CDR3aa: CASTRASGNTIYF; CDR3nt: TGTGCCAGCACTAGGGCGTCTGGAAACACCATATATTTT